This TCR beta chain was found in a study of tumor-infiltrating lymphocytes in localized non-small cell lung cancer. Trimming removed 5 bases from V and 15 bases from J, with 17 bases in between. The CDR3 has 12 residues. CDR1 and CDR2 from the germline V gene are MNHEY and SMNVEV (reference sequence). Clones were sequenced by immunoSEQ multiplex PCR, and TCRdb holds only the in-frame ones, with some missing. The table includes thousands of clones, about 79% detected once. The sample holds one count of this clone. The receptor comes from a human donor with non-small cell lung cancer. Sequenced material: uninvolved lung tissue not adjacent to the tumor. The chain recombines TRBV27 with TRBJ2-1; D perhaps matches TRBD1 (6 bases). CDR3 region: CASSTGSPYWFF. CDR3 sequence (DNA): TGTGCCAGCAGTACAGGGTCACCATATTGGTTCTTC.